This record concerns one TCR beta chain sequence. Its antigen is unknown. The data belong to a study of monozygotic twins with inflammatory bowel disease. Broader study findings: Among IBD patients, fewer clonotypes were shared with others than among healthy twins, especially with disease activity.

The V gene's germline CDR1 is MDHEN and CDR2 SYDVKM. The CDR3 length is 14 residues. Total RNA amounting to about 3,300 ng went into each TCR library. TCRdb reprocessed the 5' RACE reads, keeping one entry per CDR3 protein, no DNA. In total, the table holds fewer than 550,000 distinct CDR3 sequences. The sequence came from a human donor with ulcerative colitis or Crohn's disease, or a healthy co-twin of an affected twin (not recorded which). The sample taken for sequencing was blood. V usage is TRBV28 and J usage is TRBJ2-7; TCRdb indicates TRBD1, and absent DNA this call remains unverified. CDR3: CASSSRTGGFEQYF.